This entry describes one T cell receptor (beta chain). The specificity of this receptor is unknown. Base qualities are not recorded, but no much larger clone differs from it by a single base. This entry comes from a study of blood T cell repertoires in COVID-19 (dated by TCRdb to 2020 to 2022). Regarding the complete study: Samples covering the acute and convalescent phases of COVID-19 were provided by collaborators in the United States, Italy and Spain. The material from the prospective study consisted of cDNA or gDNA derived from T cells, B-cell-depleted T cells, or PBMCs. Subjects who had been exposed to COVID-19, were actively infected with it, or had recovered from it provided the deeply sampled blood TCRbeta repertoires that made up the dataset. The repertoires were made available in a free public database intended to serve as a resource for research on the immune response to SARS-CoV-2. Samples were obtained from the ongoing ImmuneRACE study (first 160 participants) and from 1,200 or so subjects provided by 6 global collaborators. Nearly every sample came with metadata listing a de-identified subject ID, COVID-19 status, age in years and sex. Where available, HLA class I and class II types were obtained from metadata supplied by the sample provider rather than from assay-based typing. What the authors observed across the whole study: Clinical and demographic metadata were provided uncurated, with the amount varying by source and participant.

The immunoSEQ Assay, a bias-controlled multiplex PCR, was used to amplify TCRbeta CDR3 regions from genomic DNA. Under the source paper's analysis protocol: The number of nucleated cells in each sample was estimated from the amplification of reference gene primers within the assay. To quantify the absolute abundance of each unique TCRbeta CDR3 rearrangement, sequence reads were collapsed and filtered. For each sample, productive Simpson clonality was calculated as the square root of Simpson's diversity index over productive rearrangements. This is the immuneACCESS table as TCRdb keeps it, with only in-frame sequences that have V and J called. A part of the clones is gone; compared with another copy, unresolved V genes explain less than half, and the rest is unexplained. The V and J calls and clone size are taken from that table; D and trimming were inferred from the DNA. This sample lists roughly 86,000 clones; 91% were detected once. The ten largest clones capture under 2% of the sample.

CDR1 is given as MNHEY and CDR2 as SVGAGI, both from the germline V gene. V is shortened by 2 bases, J by 5 bases, and the region joining them spans 15 bases. Including cysteine and phenylalanine, the CDR3 has 15 amino acids. Solely the CDR3 DNA is kept, with 45 bases framed from the first base. Each collaborating institution followed its own protocols to collect whole blood in K2EDTA tubes. For TCRbeta analysis, collaborator samples were shipped as frozen whole blood, as isolated PBMCs, or as DNA extracted from either sample type. This clonotype was sampled from a woman in her forties or fifties in a cohort sampled during active COVID-19. The source material was peripheral blood. The V and J genes are TRBV6-5 and TRBJ1-1, and perhaps TRBD1 as D gene, on 5 matching bases. This receptor has the CDR3 CASSYVGRVGTEAFF. The bases read TGTGCCAGCAGTTACGTTGGCAGGGTAGGTACTGAAGCTTTCTTT.